The following is a T cell receptor beta chain sequence with its context. Using immunoSEQ multiplex PCR, the repertoire was profiled, and TCRdb retains in-frame clones only, with some absent. The table includes fewer than 1.8 million clones, approximately 98.5% detected once. The trim removed 2 bases at V and 5 bases at J, leaving 9 bases unmatched. The V gene's germline CDR1 is SGHRS and CDR2 YFSETQ. CDR3 size: 15 residues. The sample belongs to a study of shared clonotypes between healthy human individuals. For the study at large: CD8 memory received one plate per donor, CD8 naive two, CD4 memory three and CD4 naive three.

The donors were all Caucasian adults (living in Nashville, Tennessee). V is TRBV5-1 and J is TRBJ2-5; 7 nucleotides align to TRBD1. This receptor was identified in a young man in good health. The sample taken for sequencing was naive CD4+ T cells sorted from blood. The subset was: CD45RA+ positively selected. The CDR3 bases are TGCGCCAGCAGCTTAGGGGGCGTAGTCTCGGAGACCCAGTACTTC. Translation: CASSLGGVVSETQYF.